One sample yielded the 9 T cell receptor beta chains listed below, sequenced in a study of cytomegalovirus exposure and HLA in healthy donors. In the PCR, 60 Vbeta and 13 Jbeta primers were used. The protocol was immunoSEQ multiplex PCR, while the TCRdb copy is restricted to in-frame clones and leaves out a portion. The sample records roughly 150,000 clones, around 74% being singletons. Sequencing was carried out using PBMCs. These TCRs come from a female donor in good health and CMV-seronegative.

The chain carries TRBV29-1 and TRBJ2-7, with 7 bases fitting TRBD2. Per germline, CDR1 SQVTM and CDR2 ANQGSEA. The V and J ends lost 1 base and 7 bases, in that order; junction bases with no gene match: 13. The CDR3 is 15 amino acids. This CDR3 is CSVEGAGTGLGEQYF. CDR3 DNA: TGCAGCGTTGAAGGAGCGGGGACGGGGCTGGGGGAGCAGTACTTC.

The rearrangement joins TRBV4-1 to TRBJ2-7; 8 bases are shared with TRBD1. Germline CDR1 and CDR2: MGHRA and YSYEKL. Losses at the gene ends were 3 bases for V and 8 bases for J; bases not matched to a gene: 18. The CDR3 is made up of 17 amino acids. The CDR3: CASSHGQGRSQLYKQYF. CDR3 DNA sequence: TGCGCCAGCAGCCACGGACAGGGAAGGAGCCAGTTGTATAAGCAGTACTTC.

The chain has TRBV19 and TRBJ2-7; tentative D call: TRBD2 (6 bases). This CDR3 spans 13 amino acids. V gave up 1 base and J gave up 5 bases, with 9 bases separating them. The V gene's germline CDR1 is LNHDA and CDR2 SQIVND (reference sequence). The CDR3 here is CASSIVGGNEQYF. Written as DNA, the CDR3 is TGTGCCAGTAGTATAGTCGGAGGGAACGAGCAGTACTTC.

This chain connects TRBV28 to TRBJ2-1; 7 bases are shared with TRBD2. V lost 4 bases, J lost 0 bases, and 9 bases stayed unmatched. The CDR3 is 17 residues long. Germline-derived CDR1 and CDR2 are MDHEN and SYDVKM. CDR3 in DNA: TGTGCCAGCAGTTCTTCCAGCGGGATCGGCTCCTACAATGAGCAGTTCTTC. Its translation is CASSSSSGIGSYNEQFF.

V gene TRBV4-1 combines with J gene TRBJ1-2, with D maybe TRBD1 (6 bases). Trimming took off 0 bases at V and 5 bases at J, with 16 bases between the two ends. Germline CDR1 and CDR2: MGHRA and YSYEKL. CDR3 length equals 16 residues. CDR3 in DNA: TGCGCCAGCAGCCAAGATGGGGAAAGGGGGTTGTATGGCTACACCTTC. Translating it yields CASSQDGERGLYGYTF.

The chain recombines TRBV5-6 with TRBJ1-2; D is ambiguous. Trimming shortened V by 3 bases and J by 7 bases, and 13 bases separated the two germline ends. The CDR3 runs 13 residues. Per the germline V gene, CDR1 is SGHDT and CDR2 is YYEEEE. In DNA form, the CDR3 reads TGTGCCAGCAGCTCTGATCCCAGCGGTGGCTACACCTTC. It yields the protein CASSSDPSGGYTF.

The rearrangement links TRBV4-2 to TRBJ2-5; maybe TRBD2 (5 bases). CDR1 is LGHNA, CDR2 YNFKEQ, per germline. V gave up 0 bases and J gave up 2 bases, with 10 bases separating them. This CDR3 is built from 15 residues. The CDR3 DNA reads TGTGCCAGCAGCCAAGATAGGCCGGGGCAAGAGACCCAGTACTTC. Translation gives CASSQDRPGQETQYF.

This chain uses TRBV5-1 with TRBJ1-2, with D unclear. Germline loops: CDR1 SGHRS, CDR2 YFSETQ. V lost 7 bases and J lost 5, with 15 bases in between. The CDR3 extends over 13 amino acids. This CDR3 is CASGLGGRYGYTF. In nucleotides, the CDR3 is TGCGCCAGCGGTCTCGGAGGGAGGTATGGCTACACCTTC.

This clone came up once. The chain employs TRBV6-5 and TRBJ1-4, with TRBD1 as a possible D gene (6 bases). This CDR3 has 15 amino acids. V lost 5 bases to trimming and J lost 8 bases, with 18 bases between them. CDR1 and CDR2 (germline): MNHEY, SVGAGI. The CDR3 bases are TGTGCCAGCAGTCCCCAGGGGCCGAGGATAGAAAAACTGTTTTTT. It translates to CASSPQGPRIEKLFF.